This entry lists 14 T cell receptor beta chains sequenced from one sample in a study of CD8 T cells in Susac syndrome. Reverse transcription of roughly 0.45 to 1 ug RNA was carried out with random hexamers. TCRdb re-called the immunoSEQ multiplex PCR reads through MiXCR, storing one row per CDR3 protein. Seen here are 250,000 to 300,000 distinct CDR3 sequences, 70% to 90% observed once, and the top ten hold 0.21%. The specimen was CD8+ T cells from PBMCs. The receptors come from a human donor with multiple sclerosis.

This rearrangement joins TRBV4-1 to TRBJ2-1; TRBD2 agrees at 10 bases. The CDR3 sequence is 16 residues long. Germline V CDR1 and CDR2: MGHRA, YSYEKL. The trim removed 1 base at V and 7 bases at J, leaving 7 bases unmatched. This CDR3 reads CASSQGGLAGANEQFF. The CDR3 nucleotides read TGCGCCAGCAGCCAAGGGGGGCTAGCGGGAGCTAATGAGCAGTTCTTC.

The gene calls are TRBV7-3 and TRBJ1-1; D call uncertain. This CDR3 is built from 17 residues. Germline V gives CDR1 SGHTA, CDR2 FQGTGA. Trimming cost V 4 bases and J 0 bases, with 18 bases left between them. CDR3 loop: CASSSNPTTLMNTEAFF. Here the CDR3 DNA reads TGTGCCAGCAGCTCCAATCCTACGACACTGATGAACACTGAAGCTTTCTTT.

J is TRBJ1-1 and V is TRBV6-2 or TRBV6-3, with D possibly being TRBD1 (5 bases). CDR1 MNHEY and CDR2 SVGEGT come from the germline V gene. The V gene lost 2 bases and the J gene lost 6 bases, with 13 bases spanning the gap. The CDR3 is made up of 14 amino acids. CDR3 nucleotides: TGTGCCAGCAGTTACGGTCCCGGGGCCCCTGAAGCTTTCTTT. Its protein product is CASSYGPGAPEAFF.

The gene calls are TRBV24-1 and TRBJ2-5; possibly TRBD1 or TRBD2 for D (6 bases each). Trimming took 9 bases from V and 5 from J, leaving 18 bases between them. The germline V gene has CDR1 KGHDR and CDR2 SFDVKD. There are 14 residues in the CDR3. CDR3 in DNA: TGTGCCACCCGCAGCTCGGGGGCGGGGGAGACCCAGTACTTC. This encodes CATRSSGAGETQYF.

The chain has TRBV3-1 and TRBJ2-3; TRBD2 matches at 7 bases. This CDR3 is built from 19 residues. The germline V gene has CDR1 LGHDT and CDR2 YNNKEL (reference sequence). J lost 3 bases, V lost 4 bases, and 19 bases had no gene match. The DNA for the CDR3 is TGTGCCAGCAGCCGCCTAGACGGTAGCGTCCTGGGAGGGACAGATACGCAGTATTTT. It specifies CASSRLDGSVLGGTDTQYF.

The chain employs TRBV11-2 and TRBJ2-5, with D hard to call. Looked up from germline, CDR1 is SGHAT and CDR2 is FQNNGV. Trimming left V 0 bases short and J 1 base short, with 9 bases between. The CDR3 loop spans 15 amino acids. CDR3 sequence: CASSLEGVGQETQYF. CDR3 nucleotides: TGTGCCAGCAGCTTAGAAGGCGTGGGCCAAGAGACCCAGTACTTC.

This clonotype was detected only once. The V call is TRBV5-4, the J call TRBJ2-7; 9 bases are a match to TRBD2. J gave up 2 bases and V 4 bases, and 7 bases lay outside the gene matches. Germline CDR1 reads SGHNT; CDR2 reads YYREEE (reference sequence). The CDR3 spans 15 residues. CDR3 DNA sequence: TGTGCCAGCAGCCGTAGCGGGAGCCCCCCCTACGAGCAGTACTTC. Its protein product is CASSRSGSPPYEQYF.

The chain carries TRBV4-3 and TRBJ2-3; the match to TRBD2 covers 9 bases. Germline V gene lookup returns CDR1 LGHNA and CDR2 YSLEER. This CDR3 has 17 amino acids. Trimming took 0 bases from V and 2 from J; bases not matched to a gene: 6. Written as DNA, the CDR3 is TGCGCCAGCAGCCAAGACCGCCTAGCGGGAACCACAGATACGCAGTATTTT. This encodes CASSQDRLAGTTDTQYF.

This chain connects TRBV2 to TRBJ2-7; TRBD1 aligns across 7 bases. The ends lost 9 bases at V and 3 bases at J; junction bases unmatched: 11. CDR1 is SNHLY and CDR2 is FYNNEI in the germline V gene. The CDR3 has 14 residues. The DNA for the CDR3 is TGTGCCAGTAAACTCCGGGACAGTGGCTACGAGCAGTACTTC. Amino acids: CASKLRDSGYEQYF. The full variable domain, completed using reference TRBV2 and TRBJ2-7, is EPEVTQTPSHQVTQMGQEVILRCVPISNHLYFYWYRQILGQKVEFLVSFYNNEISEKSEIFDDQFSVERPDGSNFTLKIRSTKLEDSAMYFCASKLRDSGYEQYFGPGTRLTVT.

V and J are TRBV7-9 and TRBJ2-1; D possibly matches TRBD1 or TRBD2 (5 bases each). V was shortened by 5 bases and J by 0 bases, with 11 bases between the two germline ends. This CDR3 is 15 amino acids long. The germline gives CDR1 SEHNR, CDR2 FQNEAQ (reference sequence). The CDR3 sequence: CASSPYGGSYNEQFF. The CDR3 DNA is TGTGCCAGCAGCCCGTATGGGGGCTCCTACAATGAGCAGTTCTTC.

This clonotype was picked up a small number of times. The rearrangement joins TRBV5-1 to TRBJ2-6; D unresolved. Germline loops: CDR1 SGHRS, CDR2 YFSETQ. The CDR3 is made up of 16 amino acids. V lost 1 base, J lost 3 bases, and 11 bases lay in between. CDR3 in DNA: TGCGCCAGCAGCTTGTCTCTCCTAGTTGGGGCCAACGTCCTGACTTTC. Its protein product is CASSLSLLVGANVLTF. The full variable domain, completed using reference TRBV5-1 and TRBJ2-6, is KAGVTQTPRYLIKTRGQQVTLSCSPISGHRSVSWYQQTPGQGLQFLFEYFSETQRNKGNFPGRFSGRQFSNSRSEMNVSTLELGDSALYLCASSLSLLVGANVLTFGAGSRLTVL.

For the CDR3, the DNA is TGTGCCATCAGTGAGTCGATAACGGCCCCCCTCACAGATACGCAGTATTTT. This sequence encodes CAISESITAPLTDTQYF. The V call is TRBV10-3, the J call TRBJ2-3, with no clear D. The CDR3 is made up of 17 amino acids. Germline V gene sequence: CDR1 ENHRY, CDR2 SYGVKD. Trimming removed 0 bases at V and 2 bases at J, with 15 bases between.

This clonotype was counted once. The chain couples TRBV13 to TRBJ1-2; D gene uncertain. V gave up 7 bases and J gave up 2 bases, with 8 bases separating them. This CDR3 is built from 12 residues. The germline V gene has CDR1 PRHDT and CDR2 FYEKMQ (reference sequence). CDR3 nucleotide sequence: TGTGCCAGCACCACAATGAACTATGGCTACACCTTC. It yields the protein CASTTMNYGYTF.

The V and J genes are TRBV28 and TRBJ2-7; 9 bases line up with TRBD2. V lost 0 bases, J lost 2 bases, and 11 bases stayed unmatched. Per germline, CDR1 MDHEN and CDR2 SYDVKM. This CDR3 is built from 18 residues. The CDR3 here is CASSLWPLRLAATYEQYF. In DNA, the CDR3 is TGTGCCAGCAGTTTATGGCCGTTAAGACTAGCGGCTACCTACGAGCAGTACTTC.